A selection of T cell receptor beta chains follows, all from one sample in a study of T cell repertoires in cytomegalovirus infection. A single record per CDR3 protein comes from TCRdb applying MiXCR to the reads. This table holds around 740,000 distinct CDR3 sequences, under 40% found once. Sequenced sample: PBMCs. These receptors all come from a human donor in good health (CMV status not recorded). Some clones in this sample may be carry-over from other donors' samples. The CDR3 runs from the conserved cysteine through the conserved F or W. The D gene is left open where the match is weak. The size entry is marked missing in some rows and otherwise reads once, few, many or a size class.

D: TRBD1
J: TRBJ2-7
V: TRBV2
size: -
CDR3: CASRGPGQGIPYEQYF
DNA: TGTGCCAGCAGGGGACCGGGACAGGGGATTCCTTACGAGCAGTACTTC

D: TRBD2
J: TRBJ2-1
V: TRBV29-1
size: -
CDR3: CSVEGTTSLEQFF
DNA: TGCAGCGTTGAAGGTACGACTAGCCTTGAGCAGTTCTTC

D: -
J: TRBJ1-2
V: TRBV12-3/TRBV12-4
size: few
CDR3: CASTSSTLGGRANYGYTF
DNA: TGTGCCAGCACCTCATCAACCCTTGGCGGAAGAGCTAACTATGGCTACACCTTC

D: TRBD2
J: TRBJ2-1
V: TRBV28
size: -
CDR3: CASRPTGTSGSLQFF
DNA: TGTGCCAGCAGGCCGACCGGGACTAGCGGGAGCCTCCAGTTCTTC

D: TRBD2
J: TRBJ2-5
V: TRBV27
size: -
CDR3: CATTRGSGGQETQYF
DNA: TGTGCCACGACCCGGGGTAGCGGGGGTCAAGAGACCCAGTACTTC

D: TRBD1
J: TRBJ1-1
V: TRBV7-9
size: many
CDR3: CASSPFTGGNTEAFF
DNA: TGTGCCAGCAGCCCATTCACAGGGGGCAACACTGAAGCTTTCTTT

D: -
J: TRBJ2-1
V: TRBV5-6
size: few
CDR3: CASSWQQGYNEQFF
DNA: TGTGCCAGCAGCTGGCAACAGGGTTACAATGAGCAGTTCTTC

D: -
J: TRBJ2-2
V: TRBV19
size: -
CDR3: CASSITGSGELFF
DNA: TGTGCCAGTAGTATAACAGGGTCGGGGGAGCTGTTTTTT

D: -
J: TRBJ2-5
V: TRBV7-2
size: many
CDR3: CASSTSGPQETQYF
DNA: TGTGCCAGCAGCACGAGCGGCCCCCAGGAGACCCAGTACTTC

D: TRBD2
J: TRBJ2-1
V: TRBV7-2
size: -
CDR3: CASSFLTSGSNPQFF
DNA: TGTGCCAGCAGCTTTTTGACTAGCGGGAGTAATCCCCAGTTCTTC

D: TRBD1
J: TRBJ2-3
V: TRBV19
size: -
CDR3: CASSIGDSLSADTQYF
DNA: TGTGCCAGTAGTATAGGGGACAGCCTCTCCGCAGATACGCAGTATTTT

D: -
J: TRBJ1-1
V: TRBV27
size: -
CDR3: CASSPRGVGNTEAFF
DNA: TGTGCCAGCAGTCCTCGGGGGGTAGGGAACACTGAAGCTTTCTTT

D: -
J: TRBJ1-1
V: TRBV2
size: -
CDR3: CASQSVNLNTEAFF
DNA: TGTGCCAGCCAGTCCGTAAACTTGAACACTGAAGCTTTCTTT

D: -
J: TRBJ2-7
V: TRBV27
size: -
CDR3: CASSLGPGEDGYEQYF
DNA: TGTGCCAGCAGTTTAGGGCCAGGGGAAGATGGATACGAGCAGTACTTC

D: -
J: TRBJ1-4
V: TRBV19
size: -
CDR3: CASSSGGKLFF
DNA: TGTGCCAGTAGTAGCGGGGGAAAACTGTTTTTT

D: TRBD2
J: TRBJ2-7
V: TRBV11-1
size: -
CDR3: CASSLAGLAGPGEQYF
DNA: TGTGCCAGCAGCTTAGCGGGACTAGCGGGACCCGGGGAGCAGTACTTC

D: -
J: TRBJ1-1
V: TRBV6-1
size: -
CDR3: CASTMTLNTEAFF
DNA: TGTGCCTCAACTATGACACTGAACACTGAAGCTTTCTTT

D: -
J: TRBJ2-3
V: TRBV7-6
size: once
CDR3: CASSPPGCGTDTQYF
DNA: TGTGCCAGCAGCCCGCCCGGATGTGGCACAGATACGCAGTATTTT

D: -
J: TRBJ2-1
V: TRBV7-6
size: -
CDR3: CASSNDVWNEQFF
DNA: TGTGCCAGCAGTAACGACGTGTGGAATGAGCAGTTCTTC

D: TRBD1
J: TRBJ1-1
V: TRBV2
size: few
CDR3: CASSELLTGNPTEAFF
DNA: TGTGCCAGCAGTGAATTGCTGACAGGGAACCCCACTGAAGCTTTCTTT

D: TRBD1
J: TRBJ1-3
V: TRBV7-6
size: few
CDR3: CASSSGGHSGNTIYF
DNA: TGTGCCAGCAGCTCAGGGGGACACTCTGGAAACACCATATATTTT

D: -
J: TRBJ2-5
V: TRBV20-1
size: -
CDR3: CSADKSETQYF
DNA: TGCAGTGCCGATAAGTCGGAGACCCAGTACTTC

D: TRBD2
J: TRBJ2-1
V: TRBV28
size: -
CDR3: CASLGGGRYEQFF
DNA: TGTGCCAGCTTGGGCGGGGGAAGGTATGAGCAGTTCTTC

D: -
J: TRBJ2-1
V: TRBV12-3/TRBV12-4
size: few
CDR3: CASSLGVLIAMGKNEQFF
DNA: TGTGCCAGCAGTTTAGGGGTCCTCATTGCGATGGGGAAAAATGAGCAGTTCTTC

D: -
J: TRBJ1-2
V: TRBV2
size: -
CDR3: CASKANGYTF
DNA: TGTGCCAGCAAAGCCAATGGCTACACCTTC

D: TRBD2
J: TRBJ2-3
V: TRBV18
size: -
CDR3: CASSPGLADTDTQYF
DNA: TGTGCCAGCTCACCCGGACTAGCGGACACAGATACGCAGTATTTT

D: -
J: TRBJ1-1
V: TRBV29-1
size: -
CDR3: CSVPGHQDGVRTRGTEAFF
DNA: TGCAGCGTACCGGGACACCAAGATGGGGTCCGAACCCGAGGCACTGAAGCTTTCTTT

D: TRBD1
J: TRBJ2-3
V: TRBV3-1
size: -
CDR3: CASSQQPGQRTDTQYF
DNA: TGTGCCAGCAGCCAACAACCGGGACAGCGCACAGATACGCAGTATTTT

D: -
J: TRBJ2-7
V: TRBV6-5
size: -
CDR3: CASSYDNGGLGEQYF
DNA: TGTGCCAGCAGTTACGATAACGGCGGGCTGGGCGAGCAGTACTTC

D: TRBD1
J: TRBJ2-7
V: TRBV7-2
size: many
CDR3: CASSSFLTDRGEQYF
DNA: TGTGCCAGCAGCTCCTTCTTAACGGACAGGGGCGAGCAGTACTTC

D: -
J: TRBJ1-5
V: TRBV18
size: few
CDR3: CASSKGETDQPQHF
DNA: TGTGCCAGCTCGAAGGGGGAAACGGATCAGCCCCAGCATTTT

D: TRBD1
J: TRBJ1-1
V: TRBV10-3
size: many
CDR3: CAISDPGQGRTEAFF
DNA: TGTGCCATCAGCGACCCGGGACAGGGGCGGACTGAAGCTTTCTTT

D: TRBD1
J: TRBJ2-7
V: TRBV12-3/TRBV12-4
size: many
CDR3: CASSLRGQVPYEQYF
DNA: TGTGCCAGCAGTTTGAGGGGACAGGTACCCTACGAGCAGTACTTC

D: -
J: TRBJ1-2
V: TRBV29-1
size: -
CDR3: CSVGGSNYGYTF
DNA: TGCAGCGTCGGGGGGTCCAACTATGGCTACACCTTC

D: TRBD2
J: TRBJ2-7
V: TRBV5-1
size: -
CDR3: CASSVTSGAYEQYF
DNA: TGCGCCAGCAGCGTCACTAGCGGGGCGTACGAGCAGTACTTC

D: TRBD1
J: TRBJ1-5
V: TRBV7-8
size: many
CDR3: CASSLRQGPAGNQPQHF
DNA: TGTGCCAGCAGCCTAAGACAGGGGCCCGCTGGGAATCAGCCCCAGCATTTT

D: -
J: TRBJ1-6
V: TRBV6-5
size: many
CDR3: CASSYSQGSDSPLHF
DNA: TGTGCCAGCAGTTACTCGCAGGGTTCGGATTCACCCCTCCACTTT

D: -
J: TRBJ2-1
V: TRBV7-2
size: once
CDR3: CASSSLAASYNEKFF
DNA: TGTGCCAGCAGCTCCTTAGCGGCTTCCTACAATGAGAAGTTCTTC

D: TRBD2
J: TRBJ2-1
V: TRBV19
size: -
CDR3: CASKTLGLAGHNEQFF
DNA: TGTGCCAGTAAAACCCTGGGACTAGCGGGCCACAATGAGCAGTTCTTC

D: -
J: TRBJ2-1
V: TRBV7-6
size: -
CDR3: CASSRGQANNEQFF
DNA: TGTGCCAGCAGCCGTGGACAAGCTAACAATGAGCAGTTCTTC

D: -
J: TRBJ1-1
V: TRBV7-4
size: -
CDR3: CASSATTGLNTEALF
DNA: TGTGCCAGCAGCGCCACAACAGGGCTGAACACTGAAGCTTTATTT

D: TRBD1
J: TRBJ1-1
V: TRBV12-3/TRBV12-4
size: many
CDR3: CASSTRQGAYTEAFF
DNA: TGTGCCAGCAGTACGCGACAGGGGGCTTATACTGAAGCTTTCTTT

D: -
J: TRBJ1-1
V: TRBV19
size: -
CDR3: CASSTQMNTEAFF
DNA: TGTGCCAGTAGTACCCAAATGAACACTGAAGCTTTCTTT

D: TRBD2
J: TRBJ2-5
V: TRBV19
size: -
CDR3: CASSPGTSGAREETQYF
DNA: TGTGCCAGTAGCCCCGGGACTAGCGGAGCCCGAGAAGAGACCCAGTACTTC

D: -
J: TRBJ2-1
V: TRBV7-8
size: -
CDR3: CASSLGWGRGPRDEQFF
DNA: TGTGCCAGCAGCTTAGGCTGGGGGAGGGGGCCGCGGGATGAGCAGTTCTTC

D: TRBD2
J: TRBJ2-1
V: TRBV5-3
size: -
CDR3: CASSLAWGYSGRGTYNEQFF
DNA: TGTGCCAGCAGCTTGGCCTGGGGTTATTCCGGGAGGGGTACCTACAATGAGCAGTTCTTC

D: -
J: TRBJ2-1
V: TRBV2
size: few
CDR3: CASSQSGNEQFF
DNA: TGTGCCAGCAGCCAATCGGGTAATGAGCAGTTCTTC

D: -
J: TRBJ2-1
V: TRBV19
size: -
CDR3: CASSIVAGGGGNEQFF
DNA: TGTGCCAGTAGCATCGTAGCTGGGGGAGGAGGCAATGAGCAGTTCTTC

D: -
J: TRBJ2-3
V: TRBV11-2
size: -
CDR3: CASSPRLVSDTQYF
DNA: TGTGCCAGCAGCCCCCGACTAGTGAGTGATACGCAGTATTTT

D: -
J: TRBJ2-1
V: TRBV7-2
size: many
CDR3: CASSLSGGPYNEQFF
DNA: TGTGCCAGCAGCTTAAGCGGCGGGCCCTACAATGAGCAGTTCTTC

D: -
J: TRBJ1-5
V: TRBV7-9
size: -
CDR3: CASSLGDLGNDNQPQHF
DNA: TGTGCCAGCAGCTTAGGGGACCTAGGGAACGACAATCAGCCCCAGCATTTT

D: TRBD1
J: TRBJ2-6
V: TRBV6-5
size: -
CDR3: CASGFRTGPSGANVLTF
DNA: TGTGCCTCCGGGTTCCGGACAGGCCCCTCTGGGGCCAACGTCCTGACTTTC

D: TRBD2
J: TRBJ2-1
V: TRBV11-3
size: few
CDR3: CASSDDPGLERDNEQFF
DNA: TGTGCCAGCAGCGATGACCCGGGACTAGAAAGGGACAATGAGCAGTTCTTC